This is a list of T cell receptor beta chains from one sample in a study of T cell responses to AZD1222 COVID-19 vaccine. Generated by immunoSEQ multiplex PCR, the TCRdb table keeps only in-frame clones and is missing some. Here the sample spans approximately 80,000 clones, around 82% being singletons. The material sequenced was peripheral blood, taken on day 0 of AZD1222 vaccination. The receptors were sampled from an adult in good health. Each CDR3 is given without its conserved first and last residue. A D gene is named only where the DNA matches it firmly.

D gene	J gene	CDR3 length	V gene	CDR3 protein
.	TRBJ1-6	12	TRBV7-9	ASSLEIGNSPLH
.	TRBJ1-3	13	TRBV27	ASSLFGGLRNTIY
.	TRBJ1-3	11	TRBV7-2	ATGQYSGNTIY
.	TRBJ1-1	12	TRBV3-1/TRBV3-2	ASSQVGTNTEAF
TRBD1	TRBJ1-2	13	TRBV6-5	ASRTSKTGNYGYT
.	TRBJ1-2	13	TRBV6-5	ASSYTPEAPYGYT
.	TRBJ2-5	14	TRBV5-4	ASSQEARAQQETQY
.	TRBJ1-5	11	TRBV29-1	SVDSRINQPQH
.	TRBJ2-3	14	TRBV6-5	ASSYKGRAGTDTQY
TRBD2	TRBJ2-3	15	TRBV19	ASSIGPSGGFTDTQY
TRBD2	TRBJ2-1	14	TRBV2	ASSEAASGGWGEQF
.	TRBJ1-6	12	TRBV5-1	ASSLDSGNSPLH
.	TRBJ2-7	11	TRBV3-1/TRBV3-2	ASTSRGGAEQY
TRBD1	TRBJ1-6	12	TRBV28	ASRRQGHNSPLH
.	TRBJ1-6	13	TRBV11-2	ASRTSQGSNSPLH
.	TRBJ2-3	13	TRBV27	ASSVGGPPTDTQY
TRBD2	TRBJ2-4	16	TRBV9	ASSVGTSGRRRQNIQY
.	TRBJ1-2	11	TRBV12-3/TRBV12-4	ASSPDSWYGYT
TRBD1	TRBJ1-2	11	TRBV11-2	ASSLGQSYGYT
TRBD1	TRBJ1-1	12	TRBV10-3	AIRTGTGAVQAF
TRBD1	TRBJ1-2	16	TRBV7-9	ASSPARDREVVNYGYT
TRBD2	TRBJ2-5	12	TRBV6-5	ASSQMGGQETQY
TRBD2	TRBJ2-3	14	TRBV5-1	ASSLATGGGTDTQY
.	TRBJ2-3	12	TRBV24-1	ATSPAGPSDTQY
.	TRBJ2-7	10	TRBV29-1	SAPWPVYEQY
.	TRBJ1-1	12	TRBV19	ASSIQGGPTEAF
TRBD1	TRBJ1-2	15	TRBV11-2	ASSQGGQGYLGYGYT
.	TRBJ2-7	13	TRBV5-1	ASSLSSGPRYEQY
.	TRBJ1-1	12	TRBV30	AWRVRGMGTEAF
TRBD1	TRBJ1-1	12	TRBV3-1/TRBV3-2	ASRAPGQVTEAF
TRBD1	TRBJ1-4	12	TRBV6-1	ASSEGDRHEKLF
.	TRBJ2-1	10	TRBV30	AWSPIRDEQF
.	TRBJ2-3	14	TRBV12-2	ASRLDGTSWGDTQY
TRBD1	TRBJ1-1	14	TRBV3-1/TRBV3-2	ASSQTGGRGSTEAF
.	TRBJ1-2	11	TRBV11-2	ASSLAEGVGYT
.	TRBJ2-1	10	TRBV30	AWSSTVNEQF
.	TRBJ1-6	14	TRBV18	ASSPQGVSYNSPLH
TRBD1	TRBJ1-1	12	TRBV4-1	ASSWDRLYTEAF
TRBD1	TRBJ2-5	15	TRBV10-3	AISPRPGQGDQETQY
TRBD1	TRBJ1-2	13	TRBV18	ASSPPQGPDYGYT
.	TRBJ2-6	12	TRBV6-5	ASKWGPGANVLT
TRBD2	TRBJ2-1	13	TRBV30	ACPGSSGRVYEQF
TRBD1	TRBJ1-1	14	TRBV24-1	ATSDQRQGALTEAF
.	TRBJ1-2	12	TRBV5-4	ASSLGLAGRGYT
.	TRBJ1-1	11	TRBV27	ASSSLTGNEAF
.	TRBJ2-2	13	TRBV7-6	ASSLGPSGTGELF
TRBD1	TRBJ1-3	12	TRBV4-1	ASSQAQGGNTIY